The 25 T cell receptor beta chains reported below all come from one sample, sequenced in a study of cytomegalovirus exposure and HLA in healthy donors. Amplification used 60 Vbeta primers and 13 Jbeta primers. Produced via immunoSEQ multiplex PCR; TCRdb's table is partial and in-frame only. Here the sample spans around 130,000 clones, approximately 68% being singletons. The material sequenced was PBMCs. Receptors originate from a man aged 25-40 years in good health and CMV-seropositive.

The V gene is TRBV6-1, the J gene TRBJ2-3; D gene unclear. This CDR3 region has 11 residues. V lost 6 bases, J lost 5 bases, and 6 bases lay in between. The germline CDR1 and CDR2 sequences are MNHNS and SASEGT. The DNA for the CDR3 is TGTGCCAGCAGAACTATAGATACGCAGTATTTT. Translation gives CASRTIDTQYF.

The rearrangement joins TRBV5-1 to TRBJ1-2, with 9 positions matching TRBD1. Germline trimming cut 4 bases from V and 4 bases from J; bases unmatched to any gene: 5. Looked up from germline, CDR1 is SGHRS and CDR2 is YFSETQ. CDR3 length: 14 amino acids. The CDR3 protein is CASSMTGGVYGYTF. The CDR3 DNA reads as TGCGCCAGCAGCATGACAGGGGGTGTCTATGGCTACACCTTC.

The chain is built from TRBV7-2 and TRBJ2-7; TRBD2 matches at 10 bases. Trimming cost V 4 bases and J 0 bases; bases outside gene matches: 3. Germline V gene lookup returns CDR1 SGHTA and CDR2 FQGNSA. The CDR3 length is 15 residues. CDR3 region: CASSSRTSGSYEQYF. The DNA for the CDR3 is TGTGCCAGCAGCTCTAGGACTAGCGGCTCCTACGAGCAGTACTTC.

The chain links TRBV19 to TRBJ1-4; 8 nucleotides line up with TRBD1. Germline trimming cut 10 bases from V and 8 bases from J; bases unmatched to any gene: 12. The length of the CDR3 is 14 residues. Germline-derived CDR1 and CDR2 are LNHDA and SQIVND (reference sequence). DNA for the CDR3: TGTGCCACCTCAATAAGGGGGACAGGCGAAAAACTGTTTTTT. Translation: CATSIRGTGEKLFF. The variable domain in full, with the rest retrieved from reference TRBV19 and TRBJ1-4, is DGGITQSPKYLFRKEGQNVTLSCEQNLNHDAMYWYRQDPGQGLRLIYYSQIVNDFQKGDIAEGYSVSREKKESFPLTVTSAQKNPTAFYLCATSIRGTGEKLFFGSGTQLSVL.

The chain carries TRBV21-1 and TRBJ1-4; the table's D call TRBD1 went unverified against the DNA. TRBV21-1 is shown as a pseudogene. There are 17 residues in the CDR3. The chain's CDR3 is CASSTYTGWSTNEKLFF. The DNA for the CDR3 is TGTGCCAGCAGCACGTATACAGGGTGGTCCACTAATGAAAAACTGTTTTTT.

This chain uses TRBV7-9 with TRBJ1-2; 7 bases line up with TRBD1. The CDR3 is made up of 16 amino acids. From germline, CDR1 is SEHNR and CDR2 FQNEAQ (reference sequence). V shed 3 bases, J shed 6 bases, and the junction held 13 bases outside the gene matches. This CDR3 reads CASSFGMKGAMDGYTF. CDR3 sequence (DNA): TGTGCCAGCAGCTTTGGGATGAAGGGGGCGATGGATGGCTACACCTTC.

The chain uses TRBV10-2 and TRBJ2-7, with 8 bases that match TRBD2. The CDR3 loop spans 16 amino acids. The germline gives CDR1 WSHSY, CDR2 SAAADI. Unmatched junction bases numbered 4, after V lost 0 bases and J lost 0 bases. The CDR3 is CASSESTAGVSYEQYF. The CDR3 DNA follows: TGCGCCAGCAGTGAGTCGACAGCGGGGGTCTCCTACGAGCAGTACTTC.

In this sample, this clone turned up a few times. This chain joins TRBV10-1 and TRBJ2-1; a possible D gene is TRBD1 (6 bases). CDR3 length equals 16 residues. Germline V lookup: CDR1 WNHNN, CDR2 SYGVQD (reference sequence). Between the trimmed V and J ends, which lost 0 bases and 0 bases, there was a span of 9 bases. This chain's CDR3 is CASSESGGLSYNEQFF. The CDR3 region has the DNA TGCGCCAGCAGTGAGTCTGGGGGCCTCTCCTACAATGAGCAGTTCTTC.

This clone was seen only once. The chain carries TRBV30 and TRBJ2-1; 8 positions agree with TRBD2. Germline V gives CDR1 GTSNPN, CDR2 SVGIG (reference sequence). V dropped 3 bases and J dropped 7; count of bases not matched to a gene: 5. The CDR3 loop spans 13 amino acids. The CDR3 DNA reads TGTGCCTGGAGGGGCGCTAGCGGGAATGAGCAGTTCTTC. Amino acids: CAWRGASGNEQFF.

CDR3 residues: CASSLTGQNTEAFF. The CDR3 nucleotides are TGTGCCAGCAGCCTTACAGGCCAGAACACTGAAGCTTTCTTT. The chain recombines TRBV27 with TRBJ1-1, with TRBD1 as a possible D gene (5 bases). The V end lost 6 bases, the J end lost 1 base, and 12 bases lay between the germline ends. This CDR3 region has 14 residues. Germline CDR1 reads MNHEY; CDR2 reads SMNVEV (reference sequence).

This CDR3 is CASSRGPGGEQYF. DNA for the CDR3: TGTGCCAGCAGTAGGGGACCAGGGGGCGAGCAGTACTTC. V gene TRBV2 combines with J gene TRBJ2-7; 7 nucleotides align to TRBD1. This CDR3 has 13 amino acids. The junction had 7 bases not matched to a gene; V was cut back by 5 bases and J by 6 bases. Germline V gene data show CDR1 as SNHLY and CDR2 as FYNNEI.

The genes are TRBV5-6 and TRBJ2-7; 11 bases line up with TRBD2. The junction had 18 bases not matched to a gene; V was cut back by 4 bases and J by 6 bases. The CDR3 contains 18 residues. CDR1 SGHDT and CDR2 YYEEEE come from the germline V gene. The CDR3 here is CASSPGEKELAGVIEQYF. DNA for the CDR3: TGTGCCAGCAGCCCTGGGGAAAAAGAACTAGCGGGAGTCATCGAGCAGTACTTC. The full variable domain, in which reference TRBV5-6 and TRBJ2-7 provide the parts outside the CDR3, is DAGVTQSPTHLIKTRGQQVTLRCSPKSGHDTVSWYQQALGQGPQFIFQYYEEEERQRGNFPDRFSGHQFPNYSSELNVNALLLGDSALYLCASSPGEKELAGVIEQYFGPGTRLTVT.

The genes are TRBV7-8 and TRBJ2-1; 9 bases fit TRBD1. CDR3 size: 16 residues. V shed 5 bases and J 1 base; nucleotides not matched to a gene: 6. Germline values: CDR1 SGHVS, CDR2 FQNEAQ. In DNA, the CDR3 is TGTGCCAGCAGCCCGCGGACAGGGGCGTCCTACAATGAGCAGTTCTTC. It translates to CASSPRTGASYNEQFF.

The sample holds a few counts of this clone. The genes are TRBV28 and TRBJ2-1; D is unresolved. V lost 6 bases and J 0 bases, leaving 6 bases between the germline ends. Germline V gene sequence: CDR1 MDHEN, CDR2 SYDVKM. CDR3 length equals 13 residues. CDR3 protein: CASRLPSYNEQFF. Here the CDR3 DNA reads TGTGCCAGCAGACTACCCTCCTACAATGAGCAGTTCTTC.

This clone was seen a few times. The rearrangement joins TRBV2 to TRBJ1-2; D ambiguous. The V end lost 6 bases, the J end lost 9 bases, and 17 bases lay between the germline ends. Germline V lookup: CDR1 SNHLY, CDR2 FYNNEI. The CDR3 totals 13 residues. The CDR3 DNA is TGTGCCAGCAGACCTACAGAGAGCGGGAGCTACACCTTC. Translated: CASRPTESGSYTF.

This clone was seen once. The rearrangement joins TRBV25-1 to TRBJ2-5, with D tentatively TRBD2 (7 bases). Germline CDR1 MGHDK, CDR2 SYGVNS. V lost 2 bases and J lost 5, with 12 bases in between. The CDR3 consists of 14 residues. The CDR3 is CASSERGGAETQYF. CDR3 coding DNA: TGTGCCAGCAGTGAACGAGGGGGGGCGGAGACCCAGTACTTC. Full variable domain (remainder filled in from reference TRBV25-1 and TRBJ2-5): EADIYQTPRYLVIGTGKKITLECSQTMGHDKMYWYQQDPGMELHLIHYSYGVNSTEKGDLSSESTVSRIRTEHFPLTLESARPSHTSQYLCASSERGGAETQYFGPGTRLLVL.

This sequence joins TRBV2 and TRBJ2-7, with 9 bases that match TRBD1. The germline gives CDR1 SNHLY, CDR2 FYNNEI. The CDR3 spans 12 residues. Losses at the gene ends were 9 bases for V and 5 bases for J; bases not matched to a gene: 5. The chain's CDR3 is CARGTGNDEQYF. DNA for the CDR3: TGTGCCAGGGGGACAGGGAACGACGAGCAGTACTTC.

The rearrangement joins TRBV12-5 to TRBJ1-1, with 8 bases lining up with TRBD1. Germline V gene sequence: CDR1 LGHNT, CDR2 FRNRAP. With V trimmed by 5 bases and J by 6 bases, 2 bases remained unmatched. This CDR3 has 12 residues. CDR3 DNA: TGTGCTAGTGGTCCGGGACAGGCTGAAGCTTTCTTT. Protein product: CASGPGQAEAFF.

The rearrangement uses TRBV7-3 and TRBJ2-7; 8 positions match TRBD1. The CDR3 runs 14 residues. V lost 3 bases to trimming and J lost 3 bases; unmatched junction nucleotides: 4. Looked up from germline, CDR1 is SGHTA and CDR2 is FQGTGA. CDR3 in amino acids: CASSFGQGYYEQYF. The DNA of the CDR3 is TGTGCCAGCAGCTTCGGACAGGGTTACTACGAGCAGTACTTC.

The genes are TRBV4-3 and TRBJ2-2; D is ambiguous. CDR3 length: 14 residues. Germline V CDR1 and CDR2: LGHNA, YSLEER. V dropped 0 bases and J dropped 2 bases, with 4 bases sitting between them. The CDR3: CASSQDLNTGELFF. The CDR3 bases are TGCGCCAGCAGCCAAGACTTAAACACCGGGGAGCTGTTTTTT.

The chain carries TRBV28 and TRBJ1-2; D gene unclear. The ends were cut back, 10 bases at V and 2 bases at J, with 23 bases in the middle. The CDR3 has 16 residues. The germline CDR1 and CDR2 sequences are MDHEN and SYDVKM. DNA of the CDR3: TGTGCCACCGACCGACTCCATGATCCTATGAACTATGGCTACACCTTC. Translated: CATDRLHDPMNYGYTF.

This clone was observed a handful of times. The CDR3 loop is CASRGYGRANTEAFF. In DNA, the CDR3 is TGTGCCAGTAGGGGATACGGCAGGGCGAACACTGAAGCTTTCTTT. The rearrangement joins TRBV19 to TRBJ1-1; weak D call: TRBD1 (5 bases). The CDR3 consists of 15 residues. Germline loops: CDR1 LNHDA, CDR2 SQIVND (reference sequence). Trimming removed 6 bases at V and 1 base at J, with 15 bases between.

V and J are TRBV28 and TRBJ1-2, with D perhaps matching TRBD1 (6 bases). Germline CDR1 is MDHEN and CDR2 is SYDVKM. The CDR3 contains 14 residues. Deletions cut 6 bases from V and 5 bases from J, with 16 bases between. CDR3 region: CASSPYGTFYGYTF. The DNA for the CDR3 is TGTGCCAGCAGCCCCTACGGGACATTTTATGGCTACACCTTC.

This clone was observed a single time. The chain uses TRBV7-2 and TRBJ2-4; 9 nucleotides align to TRBD1. The V and J ends lost 3 bases and 7 bases, in that order; junction bases with no gene match: 13. The CDR3 has 17 residues. From germline, CDR1 is SGHTA and CDR2 FQGNSA. The CDR3 nucleotides are TGTGCCAGCAGCTTTTACCCACCGGGACAGGGAATGAACATTCAGTACTTC. As protein: CASSFYPPGQGMNIQYF. Full variable domain (missing parts from reference TRBV7-2 and TRBJ2-4): GAGVSQSPSNKVTEKGKDVELRCDPISGHTALYWYRQSLGQGLEFLIYFQGNSAPDKSGLPSDRFSAERTGGSVSTLTIQRTQQEDSAVYLCASSFYPPGQGMNIQYFGAGTRLSVL.

The chain has TRBV6-1 and TRBJ2-5; perhaps TRBD2 as D (5 bases). Trimming stripped 11 bases from V and 11 bases from J, with 24 bases between. Germline V gene sequence: CDR1 MNHNS, CDR2 SASEGT. This CDR3 is built from 13 residues. CDR3 residues: CAHRRTGLGEQYF. The DNA of the CDR3 is TGTGCCCACCGAAGGACTGGTCTAGGAGAGCAGTACTTC.